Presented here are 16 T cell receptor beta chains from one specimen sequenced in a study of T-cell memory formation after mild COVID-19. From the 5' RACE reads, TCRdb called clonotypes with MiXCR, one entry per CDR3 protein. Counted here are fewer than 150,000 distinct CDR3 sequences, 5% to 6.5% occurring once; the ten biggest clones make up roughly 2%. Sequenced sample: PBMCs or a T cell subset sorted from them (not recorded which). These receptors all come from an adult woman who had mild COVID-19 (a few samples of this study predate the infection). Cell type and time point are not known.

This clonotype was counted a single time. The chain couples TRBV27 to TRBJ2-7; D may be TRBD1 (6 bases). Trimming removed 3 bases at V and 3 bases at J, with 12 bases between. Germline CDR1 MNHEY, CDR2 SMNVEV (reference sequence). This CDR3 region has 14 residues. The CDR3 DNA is TGTGCCAGCAGTTTGGCAGGGGTCAACTACGAGCAGTACTTC. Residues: CASSLAGVNYEQYF.

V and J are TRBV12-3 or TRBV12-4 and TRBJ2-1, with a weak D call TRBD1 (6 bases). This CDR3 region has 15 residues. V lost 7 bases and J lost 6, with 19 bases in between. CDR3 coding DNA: TGTGCCAGCAAACGGGACACATCCCCCGGCAATGAGCAGTTCTTC. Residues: CASKRDTSPGNEQFF.

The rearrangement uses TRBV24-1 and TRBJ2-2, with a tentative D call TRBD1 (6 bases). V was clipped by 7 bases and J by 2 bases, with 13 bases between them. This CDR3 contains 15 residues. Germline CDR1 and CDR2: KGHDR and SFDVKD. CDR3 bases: TGTGCCACCAGCGAGCTCAGGGGAAACACCGGGGAGCTGTTTTTT. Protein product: CATSELRGNTGELFF.

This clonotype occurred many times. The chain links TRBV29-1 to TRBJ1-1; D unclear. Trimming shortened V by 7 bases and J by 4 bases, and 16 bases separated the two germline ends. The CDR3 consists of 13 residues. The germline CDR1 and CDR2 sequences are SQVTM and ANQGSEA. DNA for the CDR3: TGCAGCGCTACTCTAAGTTCGTCCACTGAAGCTTTCTTT. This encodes CSATLSSSTEAFF.

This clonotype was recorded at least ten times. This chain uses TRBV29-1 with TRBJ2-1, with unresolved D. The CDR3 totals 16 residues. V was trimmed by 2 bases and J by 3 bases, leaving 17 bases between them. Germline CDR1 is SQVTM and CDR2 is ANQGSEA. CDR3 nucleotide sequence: TGCAGCGTTGAACCCCCTGGTAGCAGGCTCTACAATGAGCAGTTCTTC. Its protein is CSVEPPGSRLYNEQFF.

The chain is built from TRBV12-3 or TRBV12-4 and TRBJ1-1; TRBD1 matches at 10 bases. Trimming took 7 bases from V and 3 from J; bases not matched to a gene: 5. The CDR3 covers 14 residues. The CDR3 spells CASTPTGGHTEAFF. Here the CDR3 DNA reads TGTGCCAGCACCCCGACAGGGGGCCACACTGAAGCTTTCTTT.

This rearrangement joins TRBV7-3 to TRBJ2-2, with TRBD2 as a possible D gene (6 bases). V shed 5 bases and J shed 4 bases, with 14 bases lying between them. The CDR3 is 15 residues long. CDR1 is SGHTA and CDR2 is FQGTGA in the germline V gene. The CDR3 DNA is TGTGCCAGCAGCCCCGACGGGAGACGCACCGGGGAGCTGTTTTTT. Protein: CASSPDGRRTGELFF.

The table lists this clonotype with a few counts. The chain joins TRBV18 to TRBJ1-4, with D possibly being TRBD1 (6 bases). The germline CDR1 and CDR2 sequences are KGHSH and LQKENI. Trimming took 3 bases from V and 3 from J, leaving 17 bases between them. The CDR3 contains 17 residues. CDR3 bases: TGTGCCAGCTCACCCATTACAGGGAGGACGGCTAATGAAAAACTGTTTTTT. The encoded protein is CASSPITGRTANEKLFF.

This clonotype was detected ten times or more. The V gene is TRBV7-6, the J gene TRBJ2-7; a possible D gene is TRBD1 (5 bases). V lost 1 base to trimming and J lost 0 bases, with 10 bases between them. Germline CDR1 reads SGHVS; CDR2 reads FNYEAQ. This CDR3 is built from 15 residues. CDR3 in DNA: TGTGCCAGCAGCTTAGGCCAGGGTCCCTCCTACGAGCAGTACTTC. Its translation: CASSLGQGPSYEQYF.

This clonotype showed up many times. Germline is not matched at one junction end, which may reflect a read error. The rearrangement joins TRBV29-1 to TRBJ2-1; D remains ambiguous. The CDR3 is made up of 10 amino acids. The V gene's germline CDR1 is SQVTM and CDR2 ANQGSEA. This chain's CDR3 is CSAAHKEQFF. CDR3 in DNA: TGCAGCGCCGCTCACAAGGAGCAGTTCTTC.

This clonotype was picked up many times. The CDR3 spells CASSLGHQNIGAYEQYF. The DNA of the CDR3 is TGTGCCAGCAGCTTAGGGCACCAGAATATTGGAGCCTACGAGCAGTACTTC. The chain couples TRBV7-9 to TRBJ2-7; D is undetermined. Trimming cost V 1 base and J 2 bases, with 18 bases left between them. CDR1 SEHNR and CDR2 FQNEAQ come from the germline V gene (reference sequence). This CDR3 is built from 17 residues. The complete variable domain, with remaining parts taken from reference TRBV7-9 and TRBJ2-7, reads DTGVSQNPRHKITKRGQNVTFRCDPISEHNRLYWYRQTLGQGPEFLTYFQNEAQLEKSRLLSDRFSAERPKGSFSTLEIQRTEQGDSAMYLCASSLGHQNIGAYEQYFGPGTRLTVT.

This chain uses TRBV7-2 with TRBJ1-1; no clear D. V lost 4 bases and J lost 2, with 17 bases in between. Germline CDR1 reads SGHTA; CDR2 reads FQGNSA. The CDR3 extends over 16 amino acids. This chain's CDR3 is CASSSYGIRTNTEAFF. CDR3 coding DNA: TGTGCCAGCAGCTCATACGGGATCAGGACTAACACTGAAGCTTTCTTT.

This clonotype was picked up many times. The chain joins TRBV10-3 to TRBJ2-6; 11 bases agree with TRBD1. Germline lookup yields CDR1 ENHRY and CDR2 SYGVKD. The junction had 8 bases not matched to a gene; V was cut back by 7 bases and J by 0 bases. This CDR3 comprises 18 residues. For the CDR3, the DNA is TGTGCCATCATCGCAACCGGGACAGGGGGCTCTGGGGCCAACGTCCTGACTTTC. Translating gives CAIIATGTGGSGANVLTF.

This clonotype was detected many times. CDR3 region: CASSTGAGPGFF. In DNA, the CDR3 is TGTGCCAGCTCAACCGGGGCGGGACCCGGGTTCTTT. This chain links TRBV18 with TRBJ1-1; TRBD1 is a possible D gene (5 bases). The V end lost 5 bases, the J end lost 14 bases, and 18 bases lay between the germline ends. There are 12 residues in the CDR3. CDR1 and CDR2 (germline): KGHSH, LQKENI.

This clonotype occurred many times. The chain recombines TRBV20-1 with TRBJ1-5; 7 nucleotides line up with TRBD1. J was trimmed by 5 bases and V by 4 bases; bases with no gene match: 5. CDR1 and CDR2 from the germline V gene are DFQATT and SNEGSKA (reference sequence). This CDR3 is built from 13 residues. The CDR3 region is CSANRGGYQPQHF. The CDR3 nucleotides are TGCAGTGCTAACAGGGGAGGGTATCAGCCCCAGCATTTT.

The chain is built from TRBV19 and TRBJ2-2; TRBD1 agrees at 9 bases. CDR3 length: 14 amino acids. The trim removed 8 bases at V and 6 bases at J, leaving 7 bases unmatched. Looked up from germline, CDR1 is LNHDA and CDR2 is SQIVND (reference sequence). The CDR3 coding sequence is TGTGCCAGTCGGGACAGGGATCCCCCCGGGGAGCTGTTTTTT. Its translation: CASRDRDPPGELFF.